The rows below give T cell receptor beta chains drawn from one sample of a study of shared clonotypes between healthy human individuals. Sequenced by immunoSEQ multiplex PCR; TCRdb stores in-frame clones only, minus some. The data contain over 2 million clones, over 85% of them singletons. Sequenced: naive CD8+ T cells sorted from blood. The receptors originated from a young man in good health. Each CDR3 is given without its conserved first and last residue.

TRBV9 | ASSVGGQIANTGELF
TRBV7-8 | ASSDANQPQH
TRBV11-2 | ASSLGLAYEQY
TRBV7-2 | ASSERAVGRAYEQY
TRBV4-1 | ASSQDLTYEQY
TRBV5-4 | ASSLGRPSSGNTIY
TRBV7-9 | ASSLVGGNYEQY
TRBV2 | ASVPWTSPGDEQY
TRBV27 | ASSSGLAGGSTDTQY
TRBV28 | ASRSPGQGDSGELF
TRBV4-1 | ASSLTASGSYEQY
TRBV7-8 | ASSLSGGFYNEQF
TRBV10-3 | ATLDSYNEQF
TRBV6-4 | ASRDFTGELF
TRBV6-5 | ASSYGAGYEQY
TRBV27 | ASSSGVASYNEQF
TRBV10-1 | ASSADSLNTEAF
TRBV9 | ASSKTSAVEQF
TRBV9 | ASSVPPGHPSGANVLT
TRBV20-1 | SGTTGETQY
TRBV4-1 | ASSQGEGKTQY
TRBV5-1 | ASSRDSAQDEQY
TRBV9 | ASSIQGGEQY
TRBV7-9 | ASSSSGGGDEAF
TRBV6-5 | ASSQRQVRSGELF
TRBV7-8 | ASSSGLAADNEQF
TRBV29-1 | SAADWDGANYGYT
TRBV28 | ASILPDRNTEAF
TRBV27 | ASSLTGLNQPQH
TRBV5-6 | ASSLEAGWDTQY
TRBV9 | ASSVADGPYEQY
TRBV6-5 | ASSYSASSYEQY
TRBV18 | ASSLHSGTSVYNEQF
TRBV9 | ASSMAGLAGDEQF
TRBV7-8 | ASSFPSGGLSYEQY
TRBV7-6 | ASRPEANTGELF
TRBV7-8 | ASSLSGSVYEQY
TRBV9 | ASSAQRTGGTEAF